This T cell receptor beta chain was sequenced in a study of liver allograft versus peripheral blood T cells. As for the study in general: Repertoires from peripheral blood of liver transplant recipients were compared with those inside their transplanted livers. Study-wide results and limits: Liver allograft T cell receptor repertoires were reported to differ from peripheral blood repertoires.

This clonotype has only a few counts. What it binds is unknown. CDR1 and CDR2 (germline): MNHNS, SASEGT. This CDR3 is built from 14 residues. The V and J ends lost 4 bases and 5 bases, in that order; junction bases with no gene match: 3. TCRdb ran MiXCR on the reads and lists one entry per CDR3 protein. The profile shows 5,000 or so distinct CDR3 sequences, 15% to 20% of them singletons. The clonotype originates from a human patient who had a liver transplant. These T cells may partly come from the graft donor. This chain joins TRBV6-1 and TRBJ2-7, with 12 bases lining up with TRBD1. The CDR3 protein is CASSGGTGGNEQYF. For the CDR3, the DNA is TGTGCCAGCAGTGGCGGGACAGGGGGCAACGAGCAGTACTTC.